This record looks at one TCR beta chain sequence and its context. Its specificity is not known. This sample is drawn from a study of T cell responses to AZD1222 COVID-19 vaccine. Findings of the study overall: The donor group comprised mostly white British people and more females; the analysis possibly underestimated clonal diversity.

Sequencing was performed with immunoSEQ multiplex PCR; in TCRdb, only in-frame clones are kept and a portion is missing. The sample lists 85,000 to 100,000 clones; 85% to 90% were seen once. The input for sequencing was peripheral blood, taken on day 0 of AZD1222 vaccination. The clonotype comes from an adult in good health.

The CDR3 reads CASSPTEGPEVEAFF. The CDR3 DNA is TGTGCCAGTAGTCCGACAGAGGGGCCAGAGGTTGAAGCTTTCTTT. The chain recombines TRBV19 with TRBJ1-1; D is possibly TRBD1 (5 bases). Germline V CDR1 and CDR2: LNHDA, SQIVND (reference sequence). Trimming removed 5 bases from V and 7 bases from J, with 20 bases in between. CDR3 length equals 15 residues.